This T cell receptor beta chain was identified in a study of identical twins. Regarding the study as a whole: Beta out-of-frame twin sharing showed a weaker excess.

The table lists this clonotype with many counts. Its antigen is unknown. TCRdb analysed the 5' RACE reads with MiXCR anew, one entry per CDR3 protein. The sample contains about 100,000 distinct CDR3 sequences, 4.5% to 6.5% of which appear only once. Sequenced material: memory T cells sorted from blood. This sequence was found in a woman in her fifties or sixties in good health.

The DNA for the CDR3 is TGTGCCAGCAGCAACCCGGGGAAGGTATACTACGAGCAGTACGTC. This encodes CASSNPGKVYYEQYV. The chain is built from TRBV6-6 and TRBJ2-7, with D possibly matching TRBD2 (5 bases). CDR3 length: 15 amino acids. CDR1 MNHNY and CDR2 SVGAGI come from the germline V gene (reference sequence). The germline V and J ends were trimmed by 6 bases and 3 bases, with 18 bases remaining between them.